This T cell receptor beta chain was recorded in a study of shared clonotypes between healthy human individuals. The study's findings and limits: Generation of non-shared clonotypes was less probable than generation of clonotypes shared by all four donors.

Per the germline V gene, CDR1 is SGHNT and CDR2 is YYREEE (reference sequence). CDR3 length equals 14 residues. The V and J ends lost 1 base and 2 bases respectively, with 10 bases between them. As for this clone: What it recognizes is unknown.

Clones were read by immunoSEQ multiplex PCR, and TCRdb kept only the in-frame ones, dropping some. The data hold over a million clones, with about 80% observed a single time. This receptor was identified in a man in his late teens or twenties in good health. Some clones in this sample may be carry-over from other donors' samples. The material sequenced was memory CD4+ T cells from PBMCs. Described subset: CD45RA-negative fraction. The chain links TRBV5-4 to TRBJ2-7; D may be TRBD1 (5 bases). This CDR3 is CASSLHAGTYEQYF. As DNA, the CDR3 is TGTGCCAGCAGCTTGCACGCAGGGACCTACGAGCAGTACTTC.